These T cell receptor beta chains were read from a single sample in a study of cytomegalovirus exposure and HLA in healthy donors. Assay used: immunoSEQ multiplex PCR; TCRdb lists only in-frame clones, some missing. The data show around 76,000 clones, approximately 70% seen once. The sequencing sample was made of PBMCs. The receptors stem from a woman aged 45-65 years in good health and CMV-seropositive. Each CDR3 is given with its conserved first and last residue. Clone size is shown for a subset of rows, as once, few, many or a class of expanded clone.

CASSVGSSGGTQETQYF	TRBV9	TRBJ2-5	.
CASSVGGTKIQPQHF	TRBV9	TRBJ1-5	few
CASSLRIDKYYEQYF	TRBV6-5	TRBJ2-7	.
CASSLEYAGGPADTQYF	TRBV5-6	TRBJ2-3	.
CSARQTYEQYF	TRBV20-1	TRBJ2-7	.
CASSITWGELFF	TRBV19	TRBJ2-2	.
CASSMAFRNTDTQYF	TRBV28	TRBJ2-3	.
CASSPRSGVDETQYF	TRBV18	TRBJ2-5	.
CASSGTATNEKLFF	TRBV6-5	TRBJ1-4	.
CASSSPAGQGKNTGELFF	TRBV19	TRBJ2-2	.
CASSVSGQPYEQYF	TRBV7-2	TRBJ2-7	few
CASSREGLGTDTQYF	TRBV7-2	TRBJ2-3	.
CASSATNSVNTEAFF	TRBV6-5	TRBJ1-1	.
CASSLGIGGYEQYF	TRBV5-1	TRBJ2-7	.
CAISDAGNNEQFF	TRBV10-3	TRBJ2-1	.
CASSGNAEQFF	TRBV9	TRBJ2-1	.